This TCR beta chain was identified during a study of T-cell reconstitution after alpha-beta-depleted transplantation in children. Study results and limitations: Roughly two months post-transplant, alpha-beta T cells reportedly originated from several hundred graft clones that had expanded. The authors attributed T-cell counts and diversity one year after transplant mostly to newly produced T cells. Several patients had high TCRbeta diversity at day 60; it came from surviving recipient T cells and thymic progenitors.

In its sample, this clonotype was seen a few times. Antigen: not known. Unique molecular identifiers were incorporated when the TCRbeta library was constructed. TCRdb fed the PCR reads into MiXCR, producing one record per CDR3 protein. Of about 980,000 distinct CDR3 sequences listed, about 31% are singletons. Trimming removed 6 bases at V and 5 bases at J, with 28 bases between. This CDR3 has 18 residues. The germline CDR1 and CDR2 sequences are DFQATT and SNEGSKA (reference sequence). This clonotype was sampled from a boy under two years old who had a stem cell transplant for SCID, so the T cells may come from the graft donor. The chain has TRBV20-1 and TRBJ2-2; TRBD2 might be the D (6 bases). The source material was PBMCs, mostly from graft donor cells, sampled 360 days after TCRalphabeta/CD19-depleted stem cell transplant. CDR3 sequence (DNA): TGCAGTGCCCGCAGATTTACTAGAGCAGGAGGGTGGACCGGGGAGCTGTTTTTT. Residues: CSARRFTRAGGWTGELFF.